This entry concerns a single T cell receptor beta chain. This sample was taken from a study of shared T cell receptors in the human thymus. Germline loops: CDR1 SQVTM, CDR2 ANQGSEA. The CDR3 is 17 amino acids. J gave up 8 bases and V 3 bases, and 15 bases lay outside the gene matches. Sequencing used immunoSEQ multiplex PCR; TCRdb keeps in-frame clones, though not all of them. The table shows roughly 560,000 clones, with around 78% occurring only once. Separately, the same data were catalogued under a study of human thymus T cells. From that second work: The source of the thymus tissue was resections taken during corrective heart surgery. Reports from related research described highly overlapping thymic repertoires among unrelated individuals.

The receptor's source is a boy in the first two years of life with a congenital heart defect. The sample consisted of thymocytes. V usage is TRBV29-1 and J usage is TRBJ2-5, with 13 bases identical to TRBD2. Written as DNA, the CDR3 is TGCAGCGTTGAGGGGGACTCGGCGGGACTAGCGGGACTTACCCAGTACTTC. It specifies CSVEGDSAGLAGLTQYF.